The 31 T cell receptor beta chains reported below all come from one sample, sequenced in a study of blood T cell repertoires in COVID-19 (dated by TCRdb to the early 2020s). The library was built by means of the immunoSEQ multiplex PCR assay. Not all clones reach the TCRdb copy of this immuneACCESS table, which keeps in-frame sequences only. Checked studies attribute under half of the gap to unresolved V genes and leave the rest unexplained. The sample profile shows 360,000 or so clones; less than 90% of them were found once. The ten largest make up approximately 4.7% of the sample. Sequencing was done on a sample of PBMCs or T cells enriched from blood (not recorded which). The receptors here all came from a woman between 50 and 59 years old who had recovered from COVID-19.

The chain has TRBV2 and TRBJ1-1, with D perhaps matching TRBD1 (5 bases). The CDR3 extends over 15 amino acids. V was clipped by 5 bases and J by 0 bases, with 13 bases between them. Germline V gives CDR1 SNHLY, CDR2 FYNNEI. In DNA form, the CDR3 reads TGTGCCAGCAGTACTCGACAGCTTCTGAACACTGAAGCTTTCTTT. Translated: CASSTRQLLNTEAFF.

The chain has TRBV5-4 and TRBJ2-5; 11 bases are shared with TRBD2. Germline-derived CDR1 and CDR2 are SGHNT and YYREEE (reference sequence). The CDR3 is 15 residues long. The trim removed 3 bases at V and 3 bases at J, leaving 4 bases unmatched. DNA for the CDR3: TGTGCCAGCAGCTCGACACTAGCGGGGGAAGAGACCCAGTACTTC. Its protein is CASSSTLAGEETQYF.

To note about this clone: In the same sample, other DNA sequences code for this CDR3. The chain joins TRBV4-2 to TRBJ1-1; unclear D gene. The germline gives CDR1 LGHNA, CDR2 YNFKEQ. V lost 0 bases and J lost 0, with 8 bases in between. This CDR3 region has 15 residues. The CDR3 DNA reads TGTGCCAGCAGCCAAGACCGCGGGCTGAACACTGAAGCTTTCTTT. Translated: CASSQDRGLNTEAFF.

V and J are TRBV12-3 or TRBV12-4 and TRBJ1-1; D gene uncertain. This CDR3 has 11 amino acids. Deletions cut 5 bases from V and 13 bases from J, with 14 bases between. The CDR3 loop reads CASSVERLVFF. Here the CDR3 DNA reads TGTGCCAGCAGTGTCGAAAGACTAGTTTTCTTT.

This clone was recorded once. The chain is built from TRBV10-1 and TRBJ1-1; D may be TRBD1 (5 bases). This CDR3 region has 15 residues. The V and J ends lost 8 bases and 6 bases respectively, with 22 bases between them. Per germline, CDR1 WNHNN and CDR2 SYGVQD (reference sequence). Written as DNA, the CDR3 is TGCGCCAGCCCCTGGGAAACAGGATATCTTCCTGAAGCTTTCTTT. Protein sequence: CASPWETGYLPEAFF.

This clone was observed a single time. The chain is built from TRBV3-1 (or the pseudogene TRBV3-2) and TRBJ2-5; D is possibly TRBD1 (6 bases). Trimming shortened V by 1 base and J by 5 bases, and 14 bases separated the two germline ends. Germline CDR1 is LGHDT and CDR2 is YNNKEL (reference sequence). The CDR3 covers 15 residues. The CDR3 here is CASSQVQGRVETQYF. The CDR3 DNA follows: TGTGCCAGCAGCCAAGTGCAGGGGCGCGTGGAGACCCAGTACTTC.

This clone turned up a few times. The chain employs TRBV7-2 and TRBJ2-1, with 9 bases that match TRBD2. This CDR3 is built from 16 residues. Germline lookup yields CDR1 SGHTA and CDR2 FQGNSA. The ends lost 5 bases at V and 2 bases at J; junction bases unmatched: 7. The CDR3 here is CASSATSGTTYNEQFF. As DNA, the CDR3 is TGTGCCAGCAGCGCGACTAGCGGAACTACCTACAATGAGCAGTTCTTC.

The rearrangement joins TRBV4-1 to TRBJ1-5; 7 positions agree with TRBD1. The CDR3 consists of 15 residues. Germline V gene data show CDR1 as MGHRA and CDR2 as YSYEKL. Losses at the gene ends were 4 bases for V and 4 bases for J; bases not matched to a gene: 7. The CDR3 DNA sequence: TGCGCCAGCAGCCCCGGGACAGCCATTAATCAGCCCCAGCATTTT. This translates into CASSPGTAINQPQHF.

The chain joins TRBV4-3 to TRBJ1-3, with 8 bases matching TRBD1. The CDR3 sequence is 15 residues long. Germline V gives CDR1 LGHNA, CDR2 YSLEER. V shed 0 bases, J shed 8 bases, and the junction held 6 bases outside the gene matches. The CDR3 sequence is CASSQDKTGGYTIYF. CDR3 sequence (DNA): TGCGCCAGCAGCCAAGATAAAACAGGGGGGTACACCATATATTTT.

V and J are TRBV11-2 and TRBJ1-1; D is uncertain. Germline lookup yields CDR1 SGHAT and CDR2 FQNNGV. The germline V and J ends were trimmed by 0 bases and 7 bases, with 9 bases remaining between them. The CDR3 sequence is 13 residues long. The DNA for the CDR3 is TGTGCCAGCAGCTTAGAATCAGGACTTGAAGCTTTCTTT. It specifies CASSLESGLEAFF.

The chain has TRBV2 and TRBJ1-1; weak D call: TRBD1 (6 bases). Germline V lookup: CDR1 SNHLY, CDR2 FYNNEI. Trimming removed 4 bases at V and 4 bases at J, with 16 bases between. This CDR3 is built from 15 residues. As DNA, the CDR3 is TGTGCCAGCAGTGCTAACAGGGCCGCGGGCACTGAAGCTTTCTTT. This gives the protein CASSANRAAGTEAFF.

The gene calls are TRBV6-5 and TRBJ2-2; the D gene is possibly TRBD1 (6 bases). The CDR3 extends over 15 amino acids. From germline, CDR1 is MNHEY and CDR2 SVGAGI. The V end was cut by 0 bases, the J end by 4 bases, with 9 bases between. CDR3 DNA sequence: TGTGCCAGCAGTTACTCGCTACAGGGCACCGGGGAGCTGTTTTTT. This sequence encodes CASSYSLQGTGELFF.

The sample holds one count of this clone. The chain employs TRBV19 and TRBJ2-4; D remains unclear. V was trimmed by 3 bases and J by 3 bases, leaving 6 bases between them. Per germline, CDR1 LNHDA and CDR2 SQIVND (reference sequence). CDR3 size: 13 residues. The CDR3 loop is CASSIRSKNIQYF. CDR3 DNA: TGTGCCAGTAGTATTCGGAGCAAAAACATTCAGTACTTC.

This chain links TRBV5-1 with TRBJ1-6; possibly TRBD1 for D (5 bases). Trimming pared 5 bases from V and 7 bases from J, leaving 10 bases between. Germline lookup yields CDR1 SGHRS and CDR2 YFSETQ. The CDR3 extends over 13 amino acids. Written as DNA, the CDR3 is TGCGCCAGCAGTCCCAGGGCCAATTCACCCCTCCACTTT. Protein sequence: CASSPRANSPLHF.

The rearrangement uses TRBV5-4 and TRBJ1-2; TRBD1 agrees at 8 bases. J was trimmed by 6 bases and V by 1 base; bases with no gene match: 2. Germline V CDR1 and CDR2: SGHNT, YYREEE (reference sequence). This CDR3 has 13 amino acids. For the CDR3, the DNA is TGTGCCAGCAGCTTGCCAGGGGGCAATGGCTACACCTTC. It translates to CASSLPGGNGYTF.

This clone appeared a few times. The chain uses TRBV27 and TRBJ1-2; weak D call: TRBD1 (6 bases). The CDR3 is made up of 14 amino acids. Between the trimmed V and J ends, which lost 6 bases and 4 bases, there was a span of 15 bases. Per the germline V gene, CDR1 is MNHEY and CDR2 is SMNVEV (reference sequence). The CDR3 reads CASRSQGFIYGYTF. DNA of the CDR3: TGTGCCAGCAGATCCCAGGGGTTCATCTATGGCTACACCTTC.

V gene TRBV6-2 or TRBV6-3 combines with J gene TRBJ2-1; D possibly corresponds to TRBD2 (5 bases). This CDR3 spans 15 amino acids. The ends were cut back, 6 bases at V and 5 bases at J, with 17 bases in the middle. CDR1 is MNHEY and CDR2 is SVGEGT in the germline V gene. CDR3 residues: CASSQPRTGNNEQFF. DNA of the CDR3: TGTGCCAGCAGCCAACCCCGGACTGGGAACAATGAGCAGTTCTTC.

This clone has just one count. The rearrangement uses TRBV7-9 and TRBJ1-3; 10 bases map to TRBD1. The germline V gene encodes CDR1 SEHNR and CDR2 FQNEAQ (reference sequence). The V and J ends lost 4 bases and 4 bases, in that order; junction bases with no gene match: 13. The CDR3 runs to 18 residues. The CDR3 reads CASSYPRATGGWGNTIYF. For the CDR3, the DNA is TGTGCCAGCAGCTACCCCCGGGCGACAGGGGGCTGGGGAAACACCATATATTTT.

This clone was counted a single time. The V call is TRBV7-2, the J call TRBJ1-6; D call uncertain. CDR1 and CDR2 from the germline V gene are SGHTA and FQGNSA. V lost 1 base and J lost 10, with 8 bases in between. The CDR3 is 13 amino acids. The CDR3 nucleotides are TGTGCCAGCAGCTTAGATCTGTTCTCACCCCTCCACTTT. It yields the protein CASSLDLFSPLHF.

The genes are TRBV5-6 and TRBJ1-2; tentative D call: TRBD1 (6 bases). The CDR3 covers 15 residues. Trimming removed 6 bases from V and 3 bases from J, with 18 bases in between. Germline loops: CDR1 SGHDT, CDR2 YYEEEE. CDR3 bases: TGTGCCAGCACCCTCTCAATGGGGGGGCACTATGGCTACACCTTC. Encoded protein: CASTLSMGGHYGYTF.

V is TRBV4-1 and J is TRBJ1-2, with TRBD1 identical over 7 bases. This CDR3 has 14 amino acids. Trimming removed 1 base from V and 8 bases from J; junction bases left unmatched: 7. Germline CDR1 reads MGHRA; CDR2 reads YSYEKL. The CDR3 DNA is TGCGCCAGCAGCCAAGGTGACAGGGCGGGGGGCTACACCTTC. The encoded protein is CASSQGDRAGGYTF.

A few counts support this clone. The V call is TRBV5-5, the J call TRBJ2-1, with TRBD1 matching 9 bases. The CDR3 runs 15 residues. Germline V CDR1 and CDR2: SGHKS, YYEKEE (reference sequence). The trim removed 4 bases at V and 7 bases at J, leaving 9 bases unmatched. The CDR3 sequence: CASSTGTGFTNEQFF. The CDR3 nucleotides are TGTGCCAGCAGCACCGGGACAGGGTTTACAAATGAGCAGTTCTTC.

This rearrangement joins TRBV9 to TRBJ2-3; D gene unclear. The V end was cut by 8 bases, the J end by 0 bases, with 16 bases between. The germline gives CDR1 SGDLS, CDR2 YYNGEE. There are 15 residues in the CDR3. CDR3 DNA: TGTGCCAGTACGATCCGCGGAACGAGCACAGATACGCAGTATTTT. Translated, it gives CASTIRGTSTDTQYF.

V and J are TRBV30 and TRBJ1-1; D gene unclear. With 5 bases removed from V and 1 base from J, the gap between germline ends came to 8 bases. Germline V CDR1 and CDR2: GTSNPN, SVGIG (reference sequence). The CDR3 is 12 residues long. In nucleotides, the CDR3 is TGTGCCTGGGGGCGGGGGAACACTGAAGCTTTCTTT. Its protein is CAWGRGNTEAFF.

The rearrangement uses TRBV30 and TRBJ1-1; D is perhaps TRBD1 (5 bases). This CDR3 spans 14 amino acids. V was cut by 3 bases and J by 1 base, with 12 bases left in between. Germline V gives CDR1 GTSNPN, CDR2 SVGIG (reference sequence). The CDR3 is CAWRTRQTNTEAFF. CDR3 nucleotides: TGTGCCTGGAGAACTCGACAGACGAACACTGAAGCTTTCTTT.

The chain combines TRBV6-2 or TRBV6-3 with TRBJ2-1; TRBD2 is a possible D gene (6 bases). V was pared by 0 bases and J by 9 bases, with 21 bases between. CDR3 size: 17 residues. Per the germline V gene, CDR1 is MNHEY and CDR2 is SVGEGT. In DNA, the CDR3 is TGTGCCAGCAGTTACTCGATTCCGGGGGTTGTAAAAGGTGAGCAGTTCTTC. It yields the protein CASSYSIPGVVKGEQFF.

The chain recombines TRBV6-2 or TRBV6-3 with TRBJ1-5; possibly TRBD1 for D (5 bases). The CDR3 is made up of 13 amino acids. Trimming pared 8 bases from V and 3 bases from J, leaving 11 bases between. The germline V gene encodes CDR1 MNHEY and CDR2 SVGEGT. CDR3 coding DNA: TGTGCCAGCCGCCGGGGCCTCAATCAGCCCCAGCATTTT. Its protein product is CASRRGLNQPQHF.

V and J are TRBV6-2 or TRBV6-3 and TRBJ2-5; TRBD1 matches 7 bases. The CDR3 contains 15 residues. Germline V gene sequence: CDR1 MNHEY, CDR2 SVGEGT. The V and J ends lost 3 bases and 4 bases, in that order; junction bases with no gene match: 8. The CDR3 protein is CASSYPKTGSETQYF. CDR3 DNA sequence: TGTGCCAGCAGTTATCCCAAGACAGGGTCAGAGACCCAGTACTTC.

This clone was counted between two and nine times. The chain is built from TRBV12-3 or TRBV12-4 and TRBJ2-1, with D possibly being TRBD2 (7 bases). The CDR3 is 13 residues long. The V gene lost 7 bases and the J gene lost 8 bases, with 15 bases spanning the gap. The DNA for the CDR3 is TGTGCCAGCATGGGGGGGGCTAGTTATGAGCAGTTCTTC. The encoded protein is CASMGGASYEQFF.

V and J are TRBV30 and TRBJ2-1; tentative D call: TRBD2 (5 bases). The V end was cut by 4 bases, the J end by 1 base, with 11 bases between. The CDR3 is 14 amino acids. Germline V gene lookup returns CDR1 GTSNPN and CDR2 SVGIG (reference sequence). CDR3 nucleotide sequence: TGTGCCTGGACCCAAGGCGGGTCCTACAATGAGCAGTTCTTC. It yields the protein CAWTQGGSYNEQFF.

The chain has TRBV7-9 and TRBJ1-1, with D possibly being TRBD1 (5 bases). Per germline, CDR1 SEHNR and CDR2 FQNEAQ (reference sequence). This CDR3 has 17 residues. Trimming took 4 bases from V and 3 from J, leaving 21 bases between them. The CDR3 protein is CASSSLVNSKGDTEAFF. The CDR3 coding sequence is TGTGCCAGCAGCTCCCTAGTTAACTCAAAAGGGGACACTGAAGCTTTCTTT.